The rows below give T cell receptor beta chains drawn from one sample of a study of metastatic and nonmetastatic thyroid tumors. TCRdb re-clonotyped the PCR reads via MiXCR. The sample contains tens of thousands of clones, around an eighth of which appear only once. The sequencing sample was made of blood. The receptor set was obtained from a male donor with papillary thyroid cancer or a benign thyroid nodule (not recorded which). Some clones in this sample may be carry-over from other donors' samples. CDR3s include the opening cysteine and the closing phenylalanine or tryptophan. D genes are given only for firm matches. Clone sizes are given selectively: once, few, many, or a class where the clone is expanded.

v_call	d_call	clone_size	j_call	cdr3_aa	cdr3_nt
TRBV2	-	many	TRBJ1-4	CASRYGNEKLFF	TGTGCCAGCAGGTACGGGAATGAAAAACTGTTTTTT
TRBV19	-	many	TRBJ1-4	CASSNLSAGANEKLFF	TGTGCCAGTAGTAACCTCTCGGCGGGAGCTAATGAAAAACTGTTTTTT
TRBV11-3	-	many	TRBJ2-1	CASSLEFSSYNEQFF	TGTGCCAGCAGCCTCGAGTTTAGCTCCTACAATGAGCAGTTCTTC
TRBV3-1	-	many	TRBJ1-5	CASSQGKNQPQHF	TGTGCCAGCAGCCAAGGGAAGAATCAGCCCCAGCATTTT
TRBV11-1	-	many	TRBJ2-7	CASSLARLGSGYEQYF	TGTGCCAGCAGCTTAGCGAGGCTGGGCTCCGGCTACGAGCAGTACTTC
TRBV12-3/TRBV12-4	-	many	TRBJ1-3	CATRQISGNTIYF	TGTGCCACCCGACAGATATCTGGAAACACCATATATTTT
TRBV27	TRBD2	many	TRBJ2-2	CASSPRGLAANTGELFF	TGTGCCAGCAGTCCTAGAGGACTAGCGGCGAACACCGGGGAGCTGTTTTTT
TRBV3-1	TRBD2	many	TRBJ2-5	CASSHISGGGETQYF	TGTGCCAGCAGCCACATTAGTGGGGGGGGAGAGACCCAGTACTTC
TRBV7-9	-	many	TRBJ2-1	CAMGNEQFF	TGTGCCATGGGGAATGAGCAGTTCTTC
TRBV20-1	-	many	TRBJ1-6	CSARGGAGAERYNSPLHF	TGCAGTGCTAGAGGGGGAGCAGGGGCGGAACGGTATAATTCACCCCTCCACTTT
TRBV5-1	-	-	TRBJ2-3	CASSLEQLSRTDTQYF	TGCGCCAGCAGCTTGGAACAGCTGAGCCGCACAGATACGCAGTATTTT
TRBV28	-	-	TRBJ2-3	CASSAGAAVTDTRYF	TGTGCCAGCAGCGCGGGGGCAGCCGTCACGGATACTCGGTATTTT
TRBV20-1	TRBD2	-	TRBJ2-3	CSARGVDGTSPFTDTQYF	TGCAGTGCTAGAGGCGTAGACGGGACTAGCCCTTTCACAGATACGCAGTATTTT
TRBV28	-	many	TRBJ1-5	CASRLDGGPNQPQHF	TGTGCCAGCCGCCTGGACGGGGGACCTAATCAGCCCCAGCATTTT
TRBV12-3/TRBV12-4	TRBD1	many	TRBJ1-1	CASSFLTGGRGTEAFF	TGTGCCAGCAGTTTCTTGACAGGGGGCAGGGGCACTGAAGCTTTCTTT
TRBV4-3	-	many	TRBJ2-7	CASSPLAGNEQYF	TGCGCCAGCAGCCCCCTCGCAGGGAACGAGCAGTACTTC
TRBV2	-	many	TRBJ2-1	CASRGGHRNEQFF	TGTGCCAGCCGCGGGGGACACCGTAATGAGCAGTTCTTC
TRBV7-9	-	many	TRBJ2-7	CASSLVGSIGGEQYF	TGTGCCAGCAGCTTAGTCGGTAGCATAGGGGGGGAGCAGTACTTC